This T cell receptor (beta chain) originates from a study of cytomegalovirus exposure and HLA in healthy donors. Both 60 Vbeta primers and 13 Jbeta primers went into the PCR. Assay used: immunoSEQ multiplex PCR; TCRdb lists only in-frame clones, some missing. The sample has 83,000 or so clones, about 80% seen once. J lost 4 bases, V lost 4 bases, and 10 bases had no gene match. The CDR3 loop spans 16 amino acids. Germline assignment: CDR1 SGHDT and CDR2 YYEEEE. The chain is built from TRBV5-6 and TRBJ1-2, with 10 bases aligning to TRBD1. Sequencing input: PBMCs. This sequence originates from a female donor in good health and CMV-seronegative. The CDR3 DNA reads TGTGCCAGCAGCCCGCGTAGGGACAGGGGAGGCTATGGCTACACCTTC. Its translation: CASSPRRDRGGYGYTF.